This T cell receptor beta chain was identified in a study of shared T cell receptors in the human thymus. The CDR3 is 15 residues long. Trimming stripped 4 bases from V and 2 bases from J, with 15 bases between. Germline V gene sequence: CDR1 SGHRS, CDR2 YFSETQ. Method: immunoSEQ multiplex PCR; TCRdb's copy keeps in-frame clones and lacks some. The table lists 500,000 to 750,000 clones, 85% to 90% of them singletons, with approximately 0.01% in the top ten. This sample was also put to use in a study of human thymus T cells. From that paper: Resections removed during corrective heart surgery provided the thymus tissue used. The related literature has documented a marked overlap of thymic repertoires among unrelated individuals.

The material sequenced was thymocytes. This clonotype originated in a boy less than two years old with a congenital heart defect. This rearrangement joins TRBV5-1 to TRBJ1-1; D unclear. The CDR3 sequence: CASSGQTASNTEAFF. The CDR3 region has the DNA TGCGCCAGCAGCGGCCAAACAGCCTCTAACACTGAAGCTTTCTTT.